This T cell receptor (beta chain) was documented in a study of identical twins. Study observations and caveats: Excess low generation probability was seen in twin-shared out-of-frame alpha sequences.

The table lists this clonotype with a few counts. Its target is unknown. The germline V gene encodes CDR1 LNHNV and CDR2 YYDKDF (reference sequence). With 3 bases removed from V and 6 bases from J, the gap between germline ends came to 3 bases. The CDR3 runs to 11 residues. A single record per CDR3 protein comes from TCRdb applying MiXCR to the 5' RACE reads. Of roughly 710,000 distinct CDR3 sequences listed, 5.5% to 6.5% are singletons. Sample: naive T cells sorted from blood. The V and J genes are TRBV15 and TRBJ2-1; D is ambiguous. The clonotype comes from a man aged 18 to 30 in good health. The CDR3 coding sequence is TGTGCCACCAGCAGCACCAATGAGCAGTTCTTC. It yields the protein CATSSTNEQFF.